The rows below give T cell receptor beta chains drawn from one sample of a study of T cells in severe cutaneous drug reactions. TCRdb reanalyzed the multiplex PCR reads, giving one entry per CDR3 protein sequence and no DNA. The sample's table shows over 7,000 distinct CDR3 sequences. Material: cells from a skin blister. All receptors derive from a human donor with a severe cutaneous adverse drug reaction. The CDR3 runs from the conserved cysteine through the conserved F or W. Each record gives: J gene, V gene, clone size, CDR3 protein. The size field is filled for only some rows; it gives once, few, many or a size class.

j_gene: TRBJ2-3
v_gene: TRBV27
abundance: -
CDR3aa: CASSSLDSPTDTQYF

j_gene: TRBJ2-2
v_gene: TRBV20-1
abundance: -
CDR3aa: CSATDRAGNTGELFF

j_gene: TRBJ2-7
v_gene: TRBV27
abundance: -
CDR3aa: CASSLIGGEQYF

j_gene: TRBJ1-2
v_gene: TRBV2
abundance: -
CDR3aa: CASSRTVYGYTF

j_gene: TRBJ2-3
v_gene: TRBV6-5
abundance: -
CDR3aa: CASNSHTADTQYF

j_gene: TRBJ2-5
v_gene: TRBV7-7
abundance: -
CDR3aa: CASSLDFSWGETQYF

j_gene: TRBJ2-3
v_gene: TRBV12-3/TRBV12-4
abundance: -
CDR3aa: CASGAGGLSRTDTQYF

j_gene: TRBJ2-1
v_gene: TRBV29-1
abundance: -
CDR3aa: CSVDYAGGYNEQFF

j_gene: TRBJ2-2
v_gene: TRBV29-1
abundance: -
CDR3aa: CSAGANTGELFF

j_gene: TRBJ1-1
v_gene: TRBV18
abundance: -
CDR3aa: CASSPVNSLNTEAFF

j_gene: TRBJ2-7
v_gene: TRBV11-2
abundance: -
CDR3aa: CASSLAVMYEQYF

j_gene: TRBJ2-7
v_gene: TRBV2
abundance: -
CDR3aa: CASSYSHEQYF

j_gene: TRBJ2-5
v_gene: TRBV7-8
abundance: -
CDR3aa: CASRLGGETQYF

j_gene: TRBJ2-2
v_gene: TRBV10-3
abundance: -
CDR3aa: CAIPGTSNTGELFF

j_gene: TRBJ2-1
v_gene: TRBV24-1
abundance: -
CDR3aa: CATSDAGTSVYNEQFF

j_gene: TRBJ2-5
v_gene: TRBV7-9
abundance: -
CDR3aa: CASSWAPGLGLETQYF

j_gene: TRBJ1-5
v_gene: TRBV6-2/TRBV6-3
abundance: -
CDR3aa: CASSYPNREGQPQHF

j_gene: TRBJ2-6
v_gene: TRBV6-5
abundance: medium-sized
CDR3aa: CATTGGGGASGANVLTF

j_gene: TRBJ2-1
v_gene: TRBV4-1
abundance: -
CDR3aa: CASSQPTGTSVIDEQFF

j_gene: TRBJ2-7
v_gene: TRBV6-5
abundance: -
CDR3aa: CASTLAGEQYF

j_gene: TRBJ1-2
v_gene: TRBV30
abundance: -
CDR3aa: CAWRHFEGYGYTF

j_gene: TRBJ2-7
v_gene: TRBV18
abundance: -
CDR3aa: CASSIRESTYEQYF

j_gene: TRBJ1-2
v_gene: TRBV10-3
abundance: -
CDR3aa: CAISGGTAFYGYTF

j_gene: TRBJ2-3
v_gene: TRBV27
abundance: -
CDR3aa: CASSYALAGGTSTDTQYF

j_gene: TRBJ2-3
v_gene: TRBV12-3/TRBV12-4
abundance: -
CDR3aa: CASTPGTGPRDTQYF

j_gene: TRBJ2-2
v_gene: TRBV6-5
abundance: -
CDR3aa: CASAVALTGELFF

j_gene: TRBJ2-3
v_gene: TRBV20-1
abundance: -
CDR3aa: CSARWRGQRPDTQYF

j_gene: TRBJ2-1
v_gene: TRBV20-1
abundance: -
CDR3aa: CSARWTSGNNEQFF

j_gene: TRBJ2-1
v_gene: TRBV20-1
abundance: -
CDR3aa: CSAPRGSSVNEQFF

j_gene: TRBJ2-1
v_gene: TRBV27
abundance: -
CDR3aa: CASSDRDLLNNEQFF